The rows below give T cell receptor beta chains drawn from one sample of a study of blood T cell repertoires in COVID-19. The method was immunoSEQ multiplex PCR; TCRdb's version includes in-frame clones alone and lacks a portion of them. Of 210,000 or so clones listed, 65% to 85% were seen once; the top ten hold roughly 1.2%. Sequenced: peripheral blood. The receptors were sampled from a woman aged 25 to 39 with COVID-19, enrolled during active disease. Each CDR3 is given with its conserved first and last residue. A D gene is named only where the DNA matches it firmly. Clone size, where shown, is once, few, many, or a class for clones that have expanded.

>TRBD2|TRBJ2-1|.|TRBV5-1
TGCGCCAGCAGCTTGGTCGCCGGGAGGGGCTACAATGAGCAGTTCTTC
CASSLVAGRGYNEQFF
>TRBD1|TRBJ2-7|.|TRBV5-4
TGTGCCAGCAGCTCGCCGGGACAGGGAAACTACGAGCAGTACTTC
CASSSPGQGNYEQYF
>TRBD1|TRBJ2-3|.|TRBV10-2
TGCGCCAGCAGTGAGTCGGCGGCAGGGGGATTAGGAGATACGCAGTATTTT
CASSESAAGGLGDTQYF
>TRBD1|TRBJ1-6|.|TRBV19
TGTGCCAGTAGTCCCTCGACAGGGGCCACTAATTCACCCCTCCACTTT
CASSPSTGATNSPLHF
>TRBD1|TRBJ2-7|.|TRBV6-7
TGTGCCAGCAGTCCCGGGACAGGGGTCGGGGAGCAGTACTTC
CASSPGTGVGEQYF
>TRBD1|TRBJ1-2|once|TRBV3-1/TRBV3-2
TGTGCCAGCAGCCCTCTTGACAGGGGTGCTTCTGGCTACACCTTC
CASSPLDRGASGYTF
>.|TRBJ2-2|.|TRBV27
TGTGCCAGCAGGTTATATAGCCGACCCTTAGATTCCGGGGAGCTGTTTTTT
CASRLYSRPLDSGELFF
>.|TRBJ1-2|.|TRBV14
TGTGCCAGCAGCCAAGTGTCGGGGGGACTTTCTATTCGTGGCTACACCTTC
CASSQVSGGLSIRGYTF
>.|TRBJ1-5|.|TRBV19
TGTGCCAGTAGTATAAGTCCCAGGAGCAATCAGCCCCAGCATTTT
CASSISPRSNQPQHF
>TRBD1|TRBJ1-3|.|TRBV29-1
TGCAGCGCCTCAGGACAGGGCTCCGGAAACACCATATATTTT
CSASGQGSGNTIYF
>.|TRBJ1-1|.|TRBV5-6
TGTGCCAGCAGCTTGGCGCACGGGGGGGCCACTGAAGCTTTCTTT
CASSLAHGGATEAFF
>.|TRBJ1-2|.|TRBV12-3/TRBV12-4
TGTGCCAGCAGTTTCAGGGAAGACTATGGCTACACCTTC
CASSFREDYGYTF
>.|TRBJ2-1|.|TRBV19
TGTGCCAGTCGGCGGGACTCCTACAATGAGCAGTTCTTC
CASRRDSYNEQFF
>TRBD1|TRBJ1-2|.|TRBV19
TGTGCCAGTAGTATAGCGCGGACAGGAGATGGCTACACCTTC
CASSIARTGDGYTF
>.|TRBJ1-2|once|TRBV30
TGTGCCTGGAGTGTACGAAGGACAGCAATATCAGGTGGCTACACCTTC
CAWSVRRTAISGGYTF
>.|TRBJ2-5|.|TRBV18
TGTGCCAGCTCACCACCTGAAGACTTGAGGCAAGAGACCCAGTACTTC
CASSPPEDLRQETQYF
>.|TRBJ1-5|.|TRBV6-2/TRBV6-3
TGTGCCAGCAGTTCGCCGGGATTAGGCAATCAGCCCCAGCATTTT
CASSSPGLGNQPQHF
>.|TRBJ2-3|many|TRBV24-1
TGTGCCACCAGTGAAAGGGCCCACGGGGCGCAGTATTTT
CATSERAHGAQYF
>TRBD2|TRBJ2-1|.|TRBV4-1
TGCGCCAGCAGCCAAGTCCACCTAGCGGGCCGTGAGCAGTTCTTC
CASSQVHLAGREQFF
>.|TRBJ2-2|.|TRBV2
TGTGCCAGCAGTAGGAGGGGGAACACCGGGGAGCTGTTTTTT
CASSRRGNTGELFF
>TRBD1|TRBJ1-1|.|TRBV29-1
TGCAGCGTCAGTCTACAGGGGCCAGGGGCTTTCTTT
CSVSLQGPGAFF
>TRBD1|TRBJ2-7|.|TRBV5-1
TGCGCCAGCAGCTCTACAGGGGGGACCTACGAGCAGTACTTC
CASSSTGGTYEQYF
>TRBD1|TRBJ1-2|.|TRBV18
TGTGCCAGCTCACCGGGACAGACCTTATCATACTATGGCTACACCTTC
CASSPGQTLSYYGYTF
>.|TRBJ2-7|.|TRBV7-9
TGTGCCAGCAGGGGAGGCGGCTACGAGCAGTACTTC
CASRGGGYEQYF
>.|TRBJ2-2|many|TRBV28
TGTGCCAGCAGTTTTTGGAGTGAGGGCCTCGGCATACCCCCGAACACCGGGGAGCTGTTTTTT
CASSFWSEGLGIPPNTGELFF
>TRBD2|TRBJ2-7|.|TRBV5-4
TGTGCCAGCAGCTCGGGACTAGCGGCGTACGAGCAGTACTTC
CASSSGLAAYEQYF
>TRBD1|TRBJ1-5|.|TRBV30
TGTGCCTGGAAGGGACAGGTCGGTCAGCCCCAGCATTTT
CAWKGQVGQPQHF
>.|TRBJ1-6|.|TRBV5-6
TGTGCCAGCAGCTTAGGGAGAGGACGGGATAATTCACCCCTCCACTTT
CASSLGRGRDNSPLHF